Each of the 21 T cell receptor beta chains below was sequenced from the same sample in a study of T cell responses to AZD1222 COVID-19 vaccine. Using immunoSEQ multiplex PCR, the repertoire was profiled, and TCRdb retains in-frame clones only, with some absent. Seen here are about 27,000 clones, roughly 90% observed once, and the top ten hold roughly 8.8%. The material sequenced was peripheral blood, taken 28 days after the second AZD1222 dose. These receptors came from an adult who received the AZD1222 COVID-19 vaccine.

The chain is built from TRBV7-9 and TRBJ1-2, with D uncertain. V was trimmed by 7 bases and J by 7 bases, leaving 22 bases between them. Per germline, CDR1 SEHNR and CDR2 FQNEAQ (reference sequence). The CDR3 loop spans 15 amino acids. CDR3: CASTTSGRTGGGYTF. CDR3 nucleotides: TGTGCCAGCACCACCTCCGGACGGACCGGTGGTGGCTACACCTTC.

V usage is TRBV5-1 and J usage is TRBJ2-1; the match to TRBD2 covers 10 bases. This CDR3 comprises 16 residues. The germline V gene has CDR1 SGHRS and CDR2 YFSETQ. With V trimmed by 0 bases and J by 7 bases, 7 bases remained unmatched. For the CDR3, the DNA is TGCGCCAGCAGCTTGGGGGGCAGCGGGAGGGAGAATGAGCAGTTCTTC. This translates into CASSLGGSGRENEQFF.

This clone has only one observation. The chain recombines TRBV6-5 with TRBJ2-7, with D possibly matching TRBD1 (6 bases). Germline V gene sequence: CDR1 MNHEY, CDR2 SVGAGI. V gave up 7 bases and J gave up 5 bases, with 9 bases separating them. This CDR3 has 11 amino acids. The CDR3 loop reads CASKGVHEQYF. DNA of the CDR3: TGTGCCAGCAAGGGGGTTCACGAGCAGTACTTC.

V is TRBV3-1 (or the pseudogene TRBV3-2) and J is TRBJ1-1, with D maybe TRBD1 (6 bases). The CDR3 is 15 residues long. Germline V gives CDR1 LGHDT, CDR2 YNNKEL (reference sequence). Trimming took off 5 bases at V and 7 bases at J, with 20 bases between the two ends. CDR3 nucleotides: TGTGCCAGCAGCGAAAGCCCTAGGGAGGGGGGTGAAGCTTTCTTT. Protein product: CASSESPREGGEAFF.

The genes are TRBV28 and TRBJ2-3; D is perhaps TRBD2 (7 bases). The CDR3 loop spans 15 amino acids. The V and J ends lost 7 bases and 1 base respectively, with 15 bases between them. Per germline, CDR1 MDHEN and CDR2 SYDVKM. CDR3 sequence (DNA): TGTGCCAGCACCTCGAGAGGGGGGGGCACAGATACGCAGTATTTT. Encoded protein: CASTSRGGGTDTQYF.

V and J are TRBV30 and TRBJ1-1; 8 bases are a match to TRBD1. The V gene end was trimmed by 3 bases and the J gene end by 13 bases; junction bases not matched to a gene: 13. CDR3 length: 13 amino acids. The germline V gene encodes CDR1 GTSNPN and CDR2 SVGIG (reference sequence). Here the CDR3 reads CAWRTTGAREYFF. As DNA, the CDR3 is TGTGCCTGGAGAACGACAGGGGCCAGGGAGTATTTCTTT. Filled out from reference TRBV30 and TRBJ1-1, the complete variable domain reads SQTIHQWPATLVQPVGSPLSLECTVEGTSNPNLYWYRQAAGRGLQLLFYSVGIGQISSEVPQNLSASRPQDRQFILSSKKLLLSDSGFYLCAWRTTGAREYFFGQGTRLTVV.

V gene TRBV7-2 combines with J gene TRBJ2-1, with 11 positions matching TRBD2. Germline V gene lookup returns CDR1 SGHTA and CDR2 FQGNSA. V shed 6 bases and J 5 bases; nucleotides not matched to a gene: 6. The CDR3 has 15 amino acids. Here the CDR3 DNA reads TGTGCCAGCAGGCCACCGGGACTAGCGGACAATGAGCAGTTCTTC. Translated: CASRPPGLADNEQFF.

The CDR3 region has the DNA TGCAGCGTTGGGCCCCCCCACGAGCAGTACTTC. Residues: CSVGPPHEQYF. The chain recombines TRBV29-1 with TRBJ2-7; D is uncertain. Deletions cut 4 bases from V and 5 bases from J, with 9 bases between. Germline V gene sequence: CDR1 SQVTM, CDR2 ANQGSEA. This CDR3 has 11 residues.

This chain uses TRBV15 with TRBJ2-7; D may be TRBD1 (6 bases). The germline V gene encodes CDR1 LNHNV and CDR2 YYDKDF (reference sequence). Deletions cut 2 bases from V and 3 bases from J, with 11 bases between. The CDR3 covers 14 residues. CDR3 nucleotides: TGTGCCACCAGCAGAAAGGCAGGGGACTACGAGCAGTACTTC. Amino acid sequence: CATSRKAGDYEQYF.

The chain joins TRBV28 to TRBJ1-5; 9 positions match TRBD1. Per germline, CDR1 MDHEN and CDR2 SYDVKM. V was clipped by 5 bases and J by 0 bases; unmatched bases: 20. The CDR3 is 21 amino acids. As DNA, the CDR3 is TGTGCCAGCAGTCCAACTGTACCGGGACAGGGACGGATTTATAGCAATCAGCCCCAGCATTTT. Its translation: CASSPTVPGQGRIYSNQPQHF.

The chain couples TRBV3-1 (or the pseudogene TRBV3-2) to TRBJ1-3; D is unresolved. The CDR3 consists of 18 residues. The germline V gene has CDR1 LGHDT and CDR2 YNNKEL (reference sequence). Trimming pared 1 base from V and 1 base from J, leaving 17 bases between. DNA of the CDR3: TGTGCCAGCAGCCAAGGGGCTCGGCAGAACCCTTCTGGAAACACCATATATTTT. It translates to CASSQGARQNPSGNTIYF.

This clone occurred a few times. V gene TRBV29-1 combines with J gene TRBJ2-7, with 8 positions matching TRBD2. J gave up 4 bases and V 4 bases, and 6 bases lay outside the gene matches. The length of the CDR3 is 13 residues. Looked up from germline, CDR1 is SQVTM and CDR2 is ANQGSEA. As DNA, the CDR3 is TGCAGCGTTGTTGGGGGCGGGAGGTACGAGCAGTACTTC. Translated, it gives CSVVGGGRYEQYF.

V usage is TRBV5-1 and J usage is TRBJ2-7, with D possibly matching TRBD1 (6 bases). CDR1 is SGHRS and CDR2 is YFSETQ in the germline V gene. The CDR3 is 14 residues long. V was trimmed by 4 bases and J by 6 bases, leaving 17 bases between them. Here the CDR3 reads CASSPLQGGGEQYF. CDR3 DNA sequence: TGCGCCAGCAGCCCCCTACAGGGTGGGGGCGAGCAGTACTTC.

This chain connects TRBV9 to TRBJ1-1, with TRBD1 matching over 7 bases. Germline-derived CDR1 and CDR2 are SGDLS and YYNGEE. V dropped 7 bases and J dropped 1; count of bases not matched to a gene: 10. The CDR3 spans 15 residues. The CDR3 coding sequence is TGTGCCAGCGACCGGACCGGGACAGCGAACACTGAAGCTTTCTTT. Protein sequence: CASDRTGTANTEAFF.

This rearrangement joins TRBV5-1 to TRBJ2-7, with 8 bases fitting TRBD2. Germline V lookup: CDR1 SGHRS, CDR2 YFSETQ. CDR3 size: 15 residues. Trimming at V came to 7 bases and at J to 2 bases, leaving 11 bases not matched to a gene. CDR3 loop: CASVSGSGGTYEQYF. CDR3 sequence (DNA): TGCGCCAGCGTTTCAGGGAGCGGGGGAACCTACGAGCAGTACTTC.

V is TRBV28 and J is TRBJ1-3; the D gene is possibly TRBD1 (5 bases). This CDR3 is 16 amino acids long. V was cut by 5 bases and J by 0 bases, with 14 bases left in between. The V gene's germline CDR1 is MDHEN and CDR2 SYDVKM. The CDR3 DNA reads TGTGCCAGCAGTCCCTTACAGGCCGACTCTGGAAACACCATATATTTT. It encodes CASSPLQADSGNTIYF.

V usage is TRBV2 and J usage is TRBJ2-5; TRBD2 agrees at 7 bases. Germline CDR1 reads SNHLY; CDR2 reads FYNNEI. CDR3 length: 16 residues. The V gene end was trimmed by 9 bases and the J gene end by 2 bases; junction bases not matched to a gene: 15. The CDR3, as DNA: TGTGCCAGTAAGTTCCGACCTAGCGGAGTACAAGAGACCCAGTACTTC. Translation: CASKFRPSGVQETQYF.

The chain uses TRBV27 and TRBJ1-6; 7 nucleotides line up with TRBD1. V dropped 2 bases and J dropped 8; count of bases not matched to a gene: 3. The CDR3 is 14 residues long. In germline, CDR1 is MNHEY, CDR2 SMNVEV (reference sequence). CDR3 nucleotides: TGTGCCAGCAGTTTAAAGGGGGCTTATTCACCCCTCCACTTT. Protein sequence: CASSLKGAYSPLHF.

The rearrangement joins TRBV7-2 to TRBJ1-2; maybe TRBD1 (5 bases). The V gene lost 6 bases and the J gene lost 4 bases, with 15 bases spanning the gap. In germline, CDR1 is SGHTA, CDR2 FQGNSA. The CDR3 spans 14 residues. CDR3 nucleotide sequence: TGTGCCAGCAGAAGGGACGCGAGCCCCTATGGCTACACCTTC. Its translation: CASRRDASPYGYTF.

DNA of the CDR3: TGTGCCAGCAGTCTACGGGCCTATGGCTACACCTTC. This codes for CASSLRAYGYTF. The chain is built from TRBV3-1 (or the pseudogene TRBV3-2) and TRBJ1-2; D unclear. Germline CDR1 and CDR2: LGHDT and YNNKEL (reference sequence). The V gene lost 6 bases and the J gene lost 4 bases, with 9 bases spanning the gap. CDR3 size: 12 residues.

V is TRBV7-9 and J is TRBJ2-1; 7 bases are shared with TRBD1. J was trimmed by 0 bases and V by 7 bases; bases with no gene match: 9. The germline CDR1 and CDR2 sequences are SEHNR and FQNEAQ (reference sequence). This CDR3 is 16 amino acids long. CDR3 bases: TGTGCCAGCAATCCGACAGGGACGAGCTCCTACAATGAGCAGTTCTTC. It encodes CASNPTGTSSYNEQFF.